One and the same sample provided the 13 T cell receptor beta chains below, sequenced in a study of cytomegalovirus exposure and HLA in healthy donors. PCR used 60 Vbeta primers and 13 Jbeta primers. Measured with immunoSEQ multiplex PCR; TCRdb has only the in-frame clones, and not every one. In the table there are 150,000 to 200,000 clones, approximately 70% of which are singletons. The sequenced sample consisted of PBMCs. The receptors here all came from a man in his forties or fifties in good health and CMV-seropositive.

The V and J genes are TRBV6-6 and TRBJ2-6; tentatively, D is TRBD2 (5 bases). From germline, CDR1 is MNHNY and CDR2 SVGAGI (reference sequence). The CDR3 runs 15 residues. The V end lost 3 bases, the J end lost 4 bases, and 10 bases lay between the germline ends. The DNA of the CDR3 is TGTGCCAGCAGTTATCGGGATGCAGGGGCCAACGTCCTGACTTTC. It encodes CASSYRDAGANVLTF.

This clone occurred a few times. The chain recombines TRBV5-1 with TRBJ1-1, with TRBD1 matching over 7 bases. This CDR3 contains 15 residues. Germline V gene data show CDR1 as SGHRS and CDR2 as YFSETQ. The junction had 8 bases not matched to a gene; V was cut back by 0 bases and J by 6 bases. DNA of the CDR3: TGCGCCAGCAGCTTGGCGAACAGGGGATTCGCTGAAGCTTTCTTT. Translated, it gives CASSLANRGFAEAFF.

Only a few counts were recorded for this clone. As DNA, the CDR3 is TGTGCCAGCAGTTATGGCGGGGGGACAACCGGGGAGCTGTTTTTT. Residues: CASSYGGGTTGELFF. The chain carries TRBV6-6 and TRBJ2-2; 8 bases are a match to TRBD2. Losses at the gene ends were 3 bases for V and 5 bases for J; bases not matched to a gene: 5. The CDR3 has 15 residues. Germline CDR1 MNHNY, CDR2 SVGAGI (reference sequence).

This CDR3 is CASSLQGAAQPQHF. CDR3 DNA: TGTGCCAGCAGCTTACAGGGGGCCGCTCAGCCCCAGCATTTT. The chain has TRBV5-6 and TRBJ1-5; 9 bases fit TRBD1. J lost 6 bases, V lost 2 bases, and 3 bases had no gene match. The CDR3 is 14 residues long. Germline-derived CDR1 and CDR2 are SGHDT and YYEEEE.

This clone appeared once. This sequence joins TRBV6-5 and TRBJ1-3, with TRBD1 as a possible D gene (5 bases). V was pared by 4 bases and J by 4 bases, with 8 bases between. Germline V CDR1 and CDR2: MNHEY, SVGAGI. The CDR3 spans 13 residues. CDR3 loop: CASSSGIGNTIYF. The CDR3 DNA follows: TGTGCCAGCAGTTCAGGGATAGGAAACACCATATATTTT.

The chain couples TRBV18 to TRBJ1-1, with 8 bases fitting TRBD1. The CDR3 sequence is 13 residues long. V was clipped by 6 bases and J by 1 base; unmatched bases: 1. Germline V lookup: CDR1 KGHSH, CDR2 LQKENI. The CDR3 reads CASSGQGNTEAFF. Written as DNA, the CDR3 is TGTGCCAGCTCCGGACAGGGGAACACTGAAGCTTTCTTT.

The chain joins TRBV4-2 to TRBJ2-5, with 9 positions matching TRBD2. Germline V gene lookup returns CDR1 LGHNA and CDR2 YNFKEQ. V shed 1 base, J shed 4 bases, and the junction held 7 bases outside the gene matches. The CDR3 runs 16 residues. CDR3 in DNA: TGTGCCAGCAGCCAAGGAGGGCTAGCGGGGTTAGAGACCCAGTACTTC. This translates into CASSQGGLAGLETQYF.

There are a few counts of this clone. This rearrangement joins TRBV4-2 to TRBJ1-1; 11 bases align to TRBD1. Trimming at V came to 0 bases and at J to 4 bases, leaving 7 bases not matched to a gene. The CDR3 is 17 residues long. Germline CDR1 and CDR2: LGHNA and YNFKEQ. CDR3 region: CASSQDRTGGRSTEAFF. The CDR3 coding sequence is TGTGCCAGCAGCCAAGATCGGACAGGGGGCCGGAGCACTGAAGCTTTCTTT.

Here the CDR3 reads CASSATGGLLREQFF. DNA of the CDR3: TGTGCCAGCAGCGCCACAGGGGGGCTACTCAGAGAGCAGTTCTTC. V gene TRBV9 combines with J gene TRBJ2-1, with TRBD1 matching over 8 bases. In germline, CDR1 is SGDLS, CDR2 YYNGEE. The CDR3 length is 15 residues. The V segment lost 3 bases and the J segment 10 bases; nucleotides outside the gene matches: 12.

The CDR3 region has the DNA TGTGCCAGCAACCCGAGCGGGACTCAACAAGAGACCCAGTACTTC. Translated, it gives CASNPSGTQQETQYF. The chain has TRBV9 and TRBJ2-5, with TRBD2 matching 7 bases. CDR3 length: 15 amino acids. V shed 6 bases, J shed 2 bases, and the junction held 10 bases outside the gene matches. Per germline, CDR1 SGDLS and CDR2 YYNGEE.

Notes on this clone: Compared with germline, one end of the junction differs, possibly owing to a read error. V is TRBV5-8 and J is TRBJ1-5; the D gene is possibly TRBD1 (5 bases). The CDR3 is 15 amino acids. Germline lookup yields CDR1 SGHTS and CDR2 YDEGEE. The CDR3 loop reads CARSLWGGGNQPQHF. Here the CDR3 DNA reads TGTGCCCGCAGCTTGTGGGGGGGTGGCAATCAGCCCCAGCATTTT.

The chain links TRBV5-4 to TRBJ2-6; no definite D call. The length of the CDR3 is 15 residues. V was trimmed by 4 bases and J by 0 bases, leaving 8 bases between them. The V gene's germline CDR1 is SGHNT and CDR2 YYREEE (reference sequence). The CDR3 nucleotides read TGTGCCAGCAGCGGAGTAAGCTCTGGGGCCAACGTCCTGACTTTC. This sequence encodes CASSGVSSGANVLTF.

The rearrangement links TRBV6-1 to TRBJ1-3, with 8 positions matching TRBD1. Germline V gene lookup returns CDR1 MNHNS and CDR2 SASEGT. V lost 10 bases and J lost 2; bases outside the gene matches: 4. This CDR3 is built from 13 residues. The CDR3 protein is CANRGGPGNTIYF. The CDR3, as DNA: TGTGCCAACAGGGGGGGGCCTGGAAACACCATATATTTT.